Listed here are 11 T cell receptor beta chains from one sample, sequenced in a study of blood T cell repertoires in COVID-19. Sequenced by immunoSEQ multiplex PCR; TCRdb stores in-frame clones only, minus some. Found here are about 380,000 clones, around 84% of them singletons; the top ten hold 0.85% to 1.2%. The sequencing input was peripheral blood. These receptors all stem from a human donor with acute or convalescent COVID-19. The donor label of this sample is uncertain.

The rearrangement joins TRBV9 to TRBJ2-7; 9 bases map to TRBD1. This CDR3 contains 14 residues. Looked up from germline, CDR1 is SGDLS and CDR2 is YYNGEE. Losses at the gene ends were 3 bases for V and 6 bases for J; bases not matched to a gene: 7. As DNA, the CDR3 is TGTGCCAGCAGCGCCGGGACAGGGTTCTTCGAGCAGTACTTC. Protein sequence: CASSAGTGFFEQYF.

This chain connects TRBV5-4 to TRBJ1-1, with a weak D call TRBD1 (6 bases). Trimming removed 5 bases from V and 0 bases from J, with 11 bases in between. From germline, CDR1 is SGHNT and CDR2 YYREEE (reference sequence). The CDR3 covers 14 residues. The CDR3 reads CASRHGGLNTEAFF. The CDR3 region has the DNA TGTGCCAGCAGACACGGGGGGCTGAACACTGAAGCTTTCTTT.

The CDR3 region is CAAAGQTNTEAFF. Written as DNA, the CDR3 is TGTGCCGCCGCGGGACAGACGAACACTGAAGCTTTCTTT. J is TRBJ1-1 and V is TRBV10-3, with 7 bases identical to TRBD1. J gave up 1 base and V 11 bases, and 7 bases lay outside the gene matches. Germline CDR1 reads ENHRY; CDR2 reads SYGVKD. The CDR3 extends over 13 amino acids.

The V and J genes are TRBV30 and TRBJ1-4; 8 bases line up with TRBD1. The CDR3 is 12 residues long. V was pared by 8 bases and J by 8 bases, with 7 bases of the junction left unmatched. Germline CDR1 reads GTSNPN; CDR2 reads SVGIG (reference sequence). The CDR3 nucleotides read TGTGCCGTGACAGGGGAGTTGGAAAAACTGTTTTTT. This codes for CAVTGELEKLFF.

This chain joins TRBV6-5 and TRBJ1-2; 8 bases fit TRBD1. Germline V gene lookup returns CDR1 MNHEY and CDR2 SVGAGI. The CDR3 extends over 14 amino acids. Trimming at V came to 6 bases and at J to 7 bases, leaving 10 bases not matched to a gene. The CDR3 DNA sequence: TGTGCCAGCAGCCGAGGACAGGGAAGACGTGGCTACACCTTC. This sequence encodes CASSRGQGRRGYTF.

This clone was found a few times. The chain has TRBV7-2 and TRBJ1-2, with D possibly TRBD1 on 6 matching bases. CDR3 size: 13 residues. Trimming removed 1 base from V and 7 bases from J, with 10 bases in between. Germline CDR1 and CDR2: SGHTA and FQGNSA. The CDR3 region is CASSLDRVGGYTF. In DNA, the CDR3 is TGTGCCAGCAGCTTAGACAGGGTTGGTGGCTACACCTTC.

This clone has only a few counts. V gene TRBV6-2 or TRBV6-3 combines with J gene TRBJ2-3, with 10 positions matching TRBD2. The ends lost 0 bases at V and 4 bases at J; junction bases unmatched: 13. The CDR3 covers 19 residues. Germline lookup yields CDR1 MNHEY and CDR2 SVGEGT. CDR3 bases: TGTGCCAGCAGTTACTCGAATAGAATGAGCGGGGGGGCCTCAGATACGCAGTATTTT. Protein sequence: CASSYSNRMSGGASDTQYF.

A remark on this clone: Other DNA sequences of this sample code for an identical CDR3. CDR3 bases: TGTGCCAGCAGAACCGGGACAGGGAGTTTGAACACTGAAGCTTTCTTT. Protein product: CASRTGTGSLNTEAFF. This chain links TRBV2 with TRBJ1-1; 9 bases are shared with TRBD1. Per the germline V gene, CDR1 is SNHLY and CDR2 is FYNNEI. This CDR3 comprises 16 residues. The ends lost 6 bases at V and 0 bases at J; junction bases unmatched: 8.

This chain links TRBV6-7 with TRBJ2-2; TRBD2 aligns across 7 bases. TRBV6-7 is treated as an ORF (open reading frame) with a function not yet certain. The CDR3 is 14 amino acids. J gave up 4 bases and V 8 bases, and 7 bases lay outside the gene matches. The CDR3 DNA is TGTGCCAGCCCCCCCGGGGGGAGCACCGGGGAGCTGTTTTTT. Protein: CASPPGGSTGELFF.

This clone was observed a few times. The chain recombines TRBV14 with TRBJ2-7, with TRBD2 matching over 12 bases. V dropped 2 bases and J dropped 1; count of bases not matched to a gene: 9. Per the germline V gene, CDR1 is SGHDN and CDR2 is FVKESK. The CDR3 contains 18 residues. CDR3 sequence reads: CASSQIRLTSGGSYEQYF. In DNA, the CDR3 is TGTGCCAGCAGCCAAATCAGACTAACTAGCGGGGGGTCCTACGAGCAGTACTTC.

This clone was seen once. The CDR3 loop reads CASSSQGAGYTF. CDR3 coding DNA: TGCGCCAGCAGCTCACAGGGGGCAGGCTACACCTTC. The chain uses TRBV5-1 and TRBJ1-2, with TRBD1 matching over 9 bases. This CDR3 spans 12 amino acids. The ends lost 3 bases at V and 8 bases at J; junction bases unmatched: 2. Looked up from germline, CDR1 is SGHRS and CDR2 is YFSETQ.